This T cell receptor (beta chain) derives from a study of radiation and T cells in renal cell carcinoma. Germline V gene sequence: CDR1 ENHRY, CDR2 SYGVKD. V lost 7 bases, J lost 6 bases, and 15 bases stayed unmatched. The CDR3 totals 15 residues. Specified time point: blood 2 weeks post-SBRT. Treatment described: 15 Gy SBRT to primary tumor, nephrectomy 4 weeks later. TCRdb's copy holds only in-frame clones and misses some; the assay was immunoSEQ multiplex PCR. The profile shows about 150,000 clones, roughly 86% of them singletons. Sample: blood, taken from a patient whose treatment included radiotherapy and nephrectomy. The clonotype comes from a woman aged 45-65 years with renal cell carcinoma. The chain links TRBV10-3 to TRBJ2-7; 7 bases are shared with TRBD2. CDR3 sequence: CAIKGASGEMSEQYF. As DNA, the CDR3 is TGTGCCATCAAAGGGGCGAGCGGGGAGATGAGCGAGCAGTACTTC.